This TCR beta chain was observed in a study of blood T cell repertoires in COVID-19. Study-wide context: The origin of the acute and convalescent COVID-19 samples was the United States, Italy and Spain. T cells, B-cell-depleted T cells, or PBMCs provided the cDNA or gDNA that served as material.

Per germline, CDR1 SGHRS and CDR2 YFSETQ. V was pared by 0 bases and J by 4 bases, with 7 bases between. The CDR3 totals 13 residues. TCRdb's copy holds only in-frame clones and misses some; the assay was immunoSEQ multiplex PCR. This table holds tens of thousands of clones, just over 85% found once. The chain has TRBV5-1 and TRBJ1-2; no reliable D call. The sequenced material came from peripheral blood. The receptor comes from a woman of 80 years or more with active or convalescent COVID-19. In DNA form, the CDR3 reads TGCGCCAGCAGCTTGGTTCCAGTCTATGGCTACACCTTC. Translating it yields CASSLVPVYGYTF.